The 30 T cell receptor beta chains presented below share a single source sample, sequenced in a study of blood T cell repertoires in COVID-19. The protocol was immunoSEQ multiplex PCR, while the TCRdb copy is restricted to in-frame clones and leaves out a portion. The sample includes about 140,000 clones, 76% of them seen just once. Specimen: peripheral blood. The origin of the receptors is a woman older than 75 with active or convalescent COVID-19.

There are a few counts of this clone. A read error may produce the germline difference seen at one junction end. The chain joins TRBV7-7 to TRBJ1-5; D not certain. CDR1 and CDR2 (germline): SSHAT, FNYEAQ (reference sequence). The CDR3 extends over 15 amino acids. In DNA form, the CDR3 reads TGTGCTAGCAGCCCCCCCCCAGAGGGCAATCAGCCCCAGCATTTT. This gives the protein CASSPPPEGNQPQHF.

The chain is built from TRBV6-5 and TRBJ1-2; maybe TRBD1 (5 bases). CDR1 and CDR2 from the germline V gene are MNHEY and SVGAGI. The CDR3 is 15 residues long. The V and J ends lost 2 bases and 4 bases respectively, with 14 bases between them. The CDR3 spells CASSYGGGRSYGYTF. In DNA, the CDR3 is TGTGCCAGCAGTTACGGGGGGGGAAGAAGCTATGGCTACACCTTC.

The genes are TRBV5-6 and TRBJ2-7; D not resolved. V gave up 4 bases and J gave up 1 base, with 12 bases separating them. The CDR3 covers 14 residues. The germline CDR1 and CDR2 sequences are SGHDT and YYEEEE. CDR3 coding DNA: TGTGCCAGCAGCCCCGCGGCCGGGTCCTACGAGCAGTACTTC. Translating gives CASSPAAGSYEQYF.

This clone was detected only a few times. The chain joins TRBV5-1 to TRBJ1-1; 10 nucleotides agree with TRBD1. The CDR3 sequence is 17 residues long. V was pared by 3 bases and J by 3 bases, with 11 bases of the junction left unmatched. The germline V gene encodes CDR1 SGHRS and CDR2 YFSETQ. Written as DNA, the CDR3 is TGCGCCAGCAGCTACGAGCCGGGACAGGGGACGTACACTGAAGCTTTCTTT. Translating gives CASSYEPGQGTYTEAFF.

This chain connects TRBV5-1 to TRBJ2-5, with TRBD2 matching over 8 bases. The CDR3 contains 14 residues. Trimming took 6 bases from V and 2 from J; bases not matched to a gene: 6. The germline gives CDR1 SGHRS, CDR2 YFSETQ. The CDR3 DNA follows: TGCGCCAGCACAGTCACGGGGGGGCAAGAGACCCAGTACTTC. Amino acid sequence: CASTVTGGQETQYF.

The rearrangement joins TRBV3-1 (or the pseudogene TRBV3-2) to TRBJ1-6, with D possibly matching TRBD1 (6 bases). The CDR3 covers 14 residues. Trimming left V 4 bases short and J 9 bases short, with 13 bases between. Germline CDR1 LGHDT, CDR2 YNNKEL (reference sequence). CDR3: CASSPNRVGSPLHF. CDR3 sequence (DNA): TGTGCCAGCAGCCCGAACAGGGTAGGTTCACCCCTCCACTTT.

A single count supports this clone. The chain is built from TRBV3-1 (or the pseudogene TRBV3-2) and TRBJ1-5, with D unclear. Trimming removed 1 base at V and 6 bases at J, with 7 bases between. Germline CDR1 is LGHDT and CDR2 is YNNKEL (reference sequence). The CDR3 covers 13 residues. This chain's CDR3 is CASSQAYSQPQHF. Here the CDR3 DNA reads TGTGCCAGCAGCCAAGCTTACAGTCAGCCCCAGCATTTT.

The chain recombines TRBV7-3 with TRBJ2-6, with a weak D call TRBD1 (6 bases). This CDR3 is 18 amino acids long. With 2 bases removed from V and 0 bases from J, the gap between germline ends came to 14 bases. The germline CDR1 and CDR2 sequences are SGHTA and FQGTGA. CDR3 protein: CASSLLGGQSSGANVLTF. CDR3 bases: TGTGCCAGCAGCTTATTGGGCGGACAGAGCTCTGGGGCCAACGTCCTGACTTTC.

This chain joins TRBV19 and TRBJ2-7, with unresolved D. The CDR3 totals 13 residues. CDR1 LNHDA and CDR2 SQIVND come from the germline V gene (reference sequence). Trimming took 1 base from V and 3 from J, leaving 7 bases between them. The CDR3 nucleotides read TGTGCCAGTAGTATAGTCAACGGCTACGAGCAGTACTTC. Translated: CASSIVNGYEQYF.

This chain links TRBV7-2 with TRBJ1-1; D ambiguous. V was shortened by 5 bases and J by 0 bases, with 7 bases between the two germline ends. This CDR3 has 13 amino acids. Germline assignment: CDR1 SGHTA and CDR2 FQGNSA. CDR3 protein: CASSTGMNTEAFF. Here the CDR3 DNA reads TGTGCCAGCAGCACCGGGATGAACACTGAAGCTTTCTTT.

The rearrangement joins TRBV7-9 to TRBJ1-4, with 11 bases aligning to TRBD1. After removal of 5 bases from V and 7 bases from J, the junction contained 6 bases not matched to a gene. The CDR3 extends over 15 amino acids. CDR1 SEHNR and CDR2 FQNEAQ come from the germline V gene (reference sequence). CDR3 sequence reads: CASSRWDRGIEKLFF. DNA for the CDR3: TGTGCCAGCAGCCGTTGGGACAGGGGGATTGAAAAACTGTTTTTT. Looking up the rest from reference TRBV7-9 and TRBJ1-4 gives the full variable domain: DTGVSQNPRHKITKRGQNVTFRCDPISEHNRLYWYRQTLGQGPEFLTYFQNEAQLEKSRLLSDRFSAERPKGSFSTLEIQRTEQGDSAMYLCASSRWDRGIEKLFFGSGTQLSVL.

The CDR3 spells CSVGRQGRGANVLTF. The CDR3 DNA follows: TGCAGCGTGGGGAGACAGGGCCGTGGGGCCAACGTCCTGACTTTC. The V gene is TRBV29-1, the J gene TRBJ2-6; the match to TRBD1 covers 7 bases. Germline V lookup: CDR1 SQVTM, CDR2 ANQGSEA. This CDR3 is built from 15 residues. J was trimmed by 3 bases and V by 6 bases; bases with no gene match: 8.

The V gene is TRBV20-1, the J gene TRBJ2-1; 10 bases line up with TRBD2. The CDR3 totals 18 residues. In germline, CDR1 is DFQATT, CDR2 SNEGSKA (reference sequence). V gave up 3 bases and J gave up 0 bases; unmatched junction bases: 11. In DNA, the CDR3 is TGCAGTGCTAGTCAGGCTAGCGGGGGAATGAGCTCCTACAATGAGCAGTTCTTC. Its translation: CSASQASGGMSSYNEQFF.

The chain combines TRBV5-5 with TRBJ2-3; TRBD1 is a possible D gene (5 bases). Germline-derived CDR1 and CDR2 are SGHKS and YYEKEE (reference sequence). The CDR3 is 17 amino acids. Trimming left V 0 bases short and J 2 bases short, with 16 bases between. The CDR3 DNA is TGTGCCAGCAGCTTGGAGTTTTTAAGGGGCAACACAGATACGCAGTATTTT. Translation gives CASSLEFLRGNTDTQYF.

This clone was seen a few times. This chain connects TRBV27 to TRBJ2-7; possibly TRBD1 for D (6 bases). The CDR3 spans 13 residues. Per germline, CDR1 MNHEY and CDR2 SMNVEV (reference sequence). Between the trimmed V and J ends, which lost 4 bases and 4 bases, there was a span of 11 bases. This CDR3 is CASSYSRGYEQYF. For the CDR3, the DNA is TGTGCCAGCAGTTATTCCAGGGGTTACGAGCAGTACTTC.

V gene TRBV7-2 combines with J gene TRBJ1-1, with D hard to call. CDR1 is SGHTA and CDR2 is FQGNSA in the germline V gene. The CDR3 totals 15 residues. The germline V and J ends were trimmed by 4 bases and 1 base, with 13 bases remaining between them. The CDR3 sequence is CASSSRGWANTEAFF. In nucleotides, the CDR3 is TGTGCCAGCAGCTCCCGAGGGTGGGCGAACACTGAAGCTTTCTTT. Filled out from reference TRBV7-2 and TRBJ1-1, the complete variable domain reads GAGVSQSPSNKVTEKGKDVELRCDPISGHTALYWYRQSLGQGLEFLIYFQGNSAPDKSGLPSDRFSAERTGGSVSTLTIQRTQQEDSAVYLCASSSRGWANTEAFFGQGTRLTVV.

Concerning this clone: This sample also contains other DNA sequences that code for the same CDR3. In DNA form, the CDR3 reads TGTGCCAGCAGCTTAGACAGAAATCAGCCCCAGCATTTT. Its translation: CASSLDRNQPQHF. This chain links TRBV7-2 with TRBJ1-5; D is unresolved. V was clipped by 1 base and J by 4 bases, with 5 bases between them. The CDR3 extends over 13 amino acids. Germline CDR1 reads SGHTA; CDR2 reads FQGNSA.

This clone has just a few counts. In DNA, the CDR3 is TGTGCCAGCAGCTCACAGGGGGCGCGAGGAGAGCAGTACTTC. This encodes CASSSQGARGEQYF. The V and J genes are TRBV5-5 and TRBJ2-7; 9 bases are a match to TRBD1. This CDR3 is 14 amino acids long. After removal of 3 bases from V and 7 bases from J, the junction contained 8 bases not matched to a gene. Germline V lookup: CDR1 SGHKS, CDR2 YYEKEE (reference sequence).

The CDR3 coding sequence is TGCGCCAGCAGCTTGGAACAGGGCAACACCGGGGAGCTGTTTTTT. Translation gives CASSLEQGNTGELFF. V and J are TRBV5-1 and TRBJ2-2, with a weak D call TRBD1 (6 bases). This CDR3 has 15 residues. Germline V gene sequence: CDR1 SGHRS, CDR2 YFSETQ. Between the trimmed V and J ends, which lost 0 bases and 2 bases, there was a span of 8 bases.

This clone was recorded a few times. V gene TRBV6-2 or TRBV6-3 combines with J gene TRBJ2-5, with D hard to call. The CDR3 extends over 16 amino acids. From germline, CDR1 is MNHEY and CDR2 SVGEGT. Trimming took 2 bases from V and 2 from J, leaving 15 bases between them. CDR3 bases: TGTGCCAGCAGTTACCTCCTAGGAGAGTTGCAAGAGACCCAGTACTTC. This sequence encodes CASSYLLGELQETQYF.

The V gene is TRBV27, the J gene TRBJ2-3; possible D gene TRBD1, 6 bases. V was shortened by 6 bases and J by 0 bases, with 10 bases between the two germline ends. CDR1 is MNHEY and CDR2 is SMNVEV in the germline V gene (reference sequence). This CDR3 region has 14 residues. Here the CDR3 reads CASSHRESTDTQYF. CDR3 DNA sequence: TGTGCCAGCAGCCACAGGGAGAGCACAGATACGCAGTATTTT.

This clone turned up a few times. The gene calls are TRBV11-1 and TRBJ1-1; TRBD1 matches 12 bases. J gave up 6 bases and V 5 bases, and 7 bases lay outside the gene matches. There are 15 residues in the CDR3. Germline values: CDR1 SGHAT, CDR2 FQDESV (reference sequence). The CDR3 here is CASSLGQGALSEAFF. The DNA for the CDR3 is TGTGCCAGCAGCCTGGGACAGGGGGCTTTATCTGAAGCTTTCTTT. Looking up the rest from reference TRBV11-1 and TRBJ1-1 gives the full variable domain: EAEVAQSPRYKITEKSQAVAFWCDPISGHATLYWYRQILGQGPELLVQFQDESVVDDSQLPKDRFSAERLKGVDSTLKIQPAELGDSAMYLCASSLGQGALSEAFFGQGTRLTVV.

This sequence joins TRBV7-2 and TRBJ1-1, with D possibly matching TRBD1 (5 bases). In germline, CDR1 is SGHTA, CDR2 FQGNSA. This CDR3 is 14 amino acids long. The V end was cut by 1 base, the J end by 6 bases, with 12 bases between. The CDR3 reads CASSLVAGPAEAFF. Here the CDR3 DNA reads TGTGCCAGCAGCTTAGTGGCAGGGCCCGCTGAAGCTTTCTTT.

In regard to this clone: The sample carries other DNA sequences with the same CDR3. CDR3 DNA: TGTGCCAGCAGCCAAGGGGGTAACTATGGCTACACCTTC. Translated, it gives CASSQGGNYGYTF. The V call is TRBV12-3 or TRBV12-4, the J call TRBJ1-2; the D gene is possibly TRBD1 (6 bases). The CDR3 loop spans 13 amino acids. Trimming removed 6 bases at V and 1 base at J, with 9 bases between.

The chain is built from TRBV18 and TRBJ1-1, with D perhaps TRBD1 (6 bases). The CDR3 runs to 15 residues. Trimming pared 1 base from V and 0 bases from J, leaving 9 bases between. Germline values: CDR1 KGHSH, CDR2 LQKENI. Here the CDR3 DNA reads TGTGCCAGCTCACCACAGGGGGGGATGAACACTGAAGCTTTCTTT. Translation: CASSPQGGMNTEAFF.

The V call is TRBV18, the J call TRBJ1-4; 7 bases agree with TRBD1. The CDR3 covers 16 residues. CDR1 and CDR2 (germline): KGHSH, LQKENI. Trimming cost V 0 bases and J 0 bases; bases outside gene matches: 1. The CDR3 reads CASSPPDRATNEKLFF. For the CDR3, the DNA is TGTGCCAGCTCACCACCAGACAGGGCAACTAATGAAAAACTGTTTTTT.

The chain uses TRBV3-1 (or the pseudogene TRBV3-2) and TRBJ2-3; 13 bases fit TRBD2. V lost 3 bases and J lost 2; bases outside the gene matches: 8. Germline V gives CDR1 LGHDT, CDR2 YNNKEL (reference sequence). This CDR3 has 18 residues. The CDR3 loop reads CASSQEQGLAGHTDTQYF. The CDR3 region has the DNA TGTGCCAGCAGCCAGGAACAGGGACTAGCGGGGCACACAGATACGCAGTATTTT.

The DNA for the CDR3 is TGTGCCAGCAGACCTTTTCAGGGCGGAAACACCATATATTTT. The encoded protein is CASRPFQGGNTIYF. The V call is TRBV28, the J call TRBJ1-3; maybe TRBD1 (5 bases). Germline V CDR1 and CDR2: MDHEN, SYDVKM. The CDR3 sequence is 14 residues long. V shed 6 bases and J shed 4 bases, with 13 bases lying between them. The entire variable domain, with the rest obtained from reference TRBV28 and TRBJ1-3, is as follows: DVKVTQSSRYLVKRTGEKVFLECVQDMDHENMFWYRQDPGLGLRLIYFSYDVKMKEKGDIPEGYSVSREKKERFSLILESASTNQTSMYLCASRPFQGGNTIYFGEGSWLTVV.

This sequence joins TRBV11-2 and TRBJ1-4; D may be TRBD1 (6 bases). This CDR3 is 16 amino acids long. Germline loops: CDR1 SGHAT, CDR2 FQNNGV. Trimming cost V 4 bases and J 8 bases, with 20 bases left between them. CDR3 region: CASSSPGAGDLEKLFF. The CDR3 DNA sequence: TGTGCCAGCAGCTCTCCTGGGGCAGGGGATTTGGAAAAACTGTTTTTT.

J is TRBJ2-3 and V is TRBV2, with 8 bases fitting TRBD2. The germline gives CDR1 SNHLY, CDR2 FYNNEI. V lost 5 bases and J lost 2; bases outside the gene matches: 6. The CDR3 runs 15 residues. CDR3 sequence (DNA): TGTGCCAGCAGTACAATAGCGGGGAACACAGATACGCAGTATTTT. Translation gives CASSTIAGNTDTQYF.